This T cell receptor (beta chain) is drawn from a study of identical twins. In germline, CDR1 is MNHEY, CDR2 SMNVEV (reference sequence). The ends were cut back, 5 bases at V and 3 bases at J, with 23 bases in the middle. CDR3 length equals 17 residues. TCRdb reprocessed the 5' RACE reads with MiXCR, giving one entry per CDR3 protein. The data show around 480,000 distinct CDR3 sequences, 13% to 15% seen once. This clonotype has at least ten counts. The sample was also linked to a second study, of yellow fever vaccine responses in identical twins. Turning to that study: Reportedly, the T cell response mounted by twins to vaccine seemed partly convergent, partly personalized.

The chain uses TRBV27 and TRBJ2-7; TRBD1 is a possible D gene (5 bases). This clonotype was sampled from a woman under 30 in good health. Input material: CD4+ T cells sorted from blood. The CDR3 DNA follows: TGTGCCAGCAGTCCGCCCCGACAGCCATCTACCTACTACGAGCAGTACTTC. It codes for CASSPPRQPSTYYEQYF.